This is a list of T cell receptor beta chains from one sample in a study of T-cell memory formation after mild COVID-19. One entry per CDR3 protein, called by TCRdb with MiXCR from the 5' RACE reads. This table has roughly 500,000 distinct CDR3 sequences, around 21% appearing once. Sequenced: PBMCs or a T cell subset sorted from them (not recorded which). The origin of the receptors is an adult woman who had mild COVID-19 (a few samples of this study predate the infection). Cell type and time point are not known. Both conserved end residues are part of each CDR3. Each record gives: V gene, clone size, J gene, D gene, CDR3 DNA, CDR3 protein. The D gene is left open where the match is weak. For some rows the clone size is stated as once, few or many, or as a class when expanded; others skip it.

v_call: TRBV4-2; clone_size: few; j_call: TRBJ1-1; d_call: -; cdr3_nt: TGTGCCAGCAGCCGAGATTGGGGGATTAGGAACACTGAAGCTTTCTTT; cdr3_aa: CASSRDWGIRNTEAFF
v_call: TRBV3-1; clone_size: many; j_call: TRBJ2-4; d_call: TRBD2; cdr3_nt: TGTGCCAGCAGCCCCGGCGTGTGGGGGGGGGTAGCCAAAAACATTCAGTACTTC; cdr3_aa: CASSPGVWGGVAKNIQYF
v_call: TRBV27; clone_size: -; j_call: TRBJ1-1; d_call: -; cdr3_nt: TGTGCCAGCAGCCTTGGGAGGCCGAACGAAGCTTTCTTT; cdr3_aa: CASSLGRPNEAFF
v_call: TRBV12-3/TRBV12-4; clone_size: -; j_call: TRBJ2-2; d_call: TRBD1; cdr3_nt: TGTGCCACCGGGACGGGACAGGTGGTCACCGGGGAGCTGTTTTTT; cdr3_aa: CATGTGQVVTGELFF
v_call: TRBV19; clone_size: few; j_call: TRBJ2-4; d_call: TRBD2; cdr3_nt: TGTGCCAGTAACCCAGGCGGGGGACCCAAAAACATTCAGTACTTC; cdr3_aa: CASNPGGGPKNIQYF
v_call: TRBV18; clone_size: few; j_call: TRBJ2-3; d_call: TRBD2; cdr3_nt: TGTGCCAGCTCACCAGCGGCGGGAGGCCGAACAGATACGCAGTATTTT; cdr3_aa: CASSPAAGGRTDTQYF
v_call: TRBV27; clone_size: -; j_call: TRBJ2-6; d_call: -; cdr3_nt: TGTGCCAGCAGTGCCAGACATAGGGTCTCTGGGGCCAACGTCCTGACTTTC; cdr3_aa: CASSARHRVSGANVLTF
v_call: TRBV20-1; clone_size: -; j_call: TRBJ2-7; d_call: -; cdr3_nt: TGCAGTGCTAACCCCTCTGAATACGAGCAGTACTTC; cdr3_aa: CSANPSEYEQYF
v_call: TRBV5-1; clone_size: -; j_call: TRBJ2-7; d_call: TRBD2; cdr3_nt: TGCGCCAGCAGCGACGGGACTAGCGGGCCACGAACCCACGAGCAGTACTTC; cdr3_aa: CASSDGTSGPRTHEQYF
v_call: TRBV20-1; clone_size: -; j_call: TRBJ2-3; d_call: -; cdr3_nt: TGCAGTGCTCGGGGGGCCGCAGATACGCAGTATTTT; cdr3_aa: CSARGAADTQYF
v_call: TRBV29-1; clone_size: -; j_call: TRBJ2-3; d_call: -; cdr3_nt: TGCAGCGTTGTTGAGCGTAACAGCGCAGATACGCAGTATTTT; cdr3_aa: CSVVERNSADTQYF
v_call: TRBV27; clone_size: -; j_call: TRBJ2-1; d_call: -; cdr3_nt: TGTGCCAGCAGTTTAAATCCTCTCGATGAGCAGTTCTTC; cdr3_aa: CASSLNPLDEQFF
v_call: TRBV24-1; clone_size: -; j_call: TRBJ2-7; d_call: TRBD2; cdr3_nt: TGTGCCACCAGTGATACACCTAGCGGGCTTTCCTACGAGCAGTACTTC; cdr3_aa: CATSDTPSGLSYEQYF
v_call: TRBV20-1; clone_size: few; j_call: TRBJ2-2; d_call: TRBD1; cdr3_nt: TGCAGTGCCCCTGAGCAGGGGGCGCACGGAGGGGAGCTGTTTTTT; cdr3_aa: CSAPEQGAHGGELFF
v_call: TRBV19; clone_size: -; j_call: TRBJ2-3; d_call: TRBD2; cdr3_nt: TGTGCCAGTAATCTCGCGGGAGGGCCGCAGTATTTT; cdr3_aa: CASNLAGGPQYF
v_call: TRBV5-6; clone_size: once; j_call: TRBJ2-5; d_call: -; cdr3_nt: TGTGCCAGCATTCGGGGCCGGGGAGAGACCCAGTACTTC; cdr3_aa: CASIRGRGETQYF
v_call: TRBV5-1; clone_size: many; j_call: TRBJ2-7; d_call: -; cdr3_nt: TGCGCCAGCAGCTTGTCGGAGAGGTACGAGCAGTACTTC; cdr3_aa: CASSLSERYEQYF
v_call: TRBV12-3/TRBV12-4; clone_size: few; j_call: TRBJ2-1; d_call: -; cdr3_nt: TGTGCCAGCAGTGCCGGGCCCCCCCATGAGCAGTTCTTC; cdr3_aa: CASSAGPPHEQFF
v_call: TRBV5-1; clone_size: once; j_call: TRBJ1-2; d_call: TRBD1; cdr3_nt: TGCGCCAGCAGCCCCACAGGGGATGGGTATGGCTACACCTTC; cdr3_aa: CASSPTGDGYGYTF
v_call: TRBV10-1; clone_size: -; j_call: TRBJ2-7; d_call: -; cdr3_nt: TGCGCCAGCACAGAGGTACGGAGGTCCTACGAGCAGTACTTC; cdr3_aa: CASTEVRRSYEQYF
v_call: TRBV12-5; clone_size: -; j_call: TRBJ2-7; d_call: -; cdr3_nt: TGTGCTAGTGGTCCGGACGCCTACGAGCAGTACTTC; cdr3_aa: CASGPDAYEQYF
v_call: TRBV20-1; clone_size: -; j_call: TRBJ1-2; d_call: TRBD1; cdr3_nt: TGCAGTGCCGTGGACAGGGCCTATGGCTACACCTTC; cdr3_aa: CSAVDRAYGYTF
v_call: TRBV6-5; clone_size: many; j_call: TRBJ2-7; d_call: TRBD2; cdr3_nt: TGTGCCAGCGGAATTCTAGCGGGATCTATGCGGGAGCAGTACTTC; cdr3_aa: CASGILAGSMREQYF
v_call: TRBV4-3; clone_size: -; j_call: TRBJ2-7; d_call: TRBD2; cdr3_nt: TGCGCCAGCAGCCAAGATCGACTAGCGGGAGGTGAGCAGTACTTC; cdr3_aa: CASSQDRLAGGEQYF
v_call: TRBV11-1; clone_size: -; j_call: TRBJ1-2; d_call: TRBD1; cdr3_nt: TGTGCCAGCAGCCCGACGGACAGGACCCCCTATGGCTACACCTTC; cdr3_aa: CASSPTDRTPYGYTF
v_call: TRBV4-3; clone_size: -; j_call: TRBJ2-6; d_call: TRBD2; cdr3_nt: TGCGCCAGCAGCCCGACTAGCCCAACCTTCTCTGGGGCCAACGTCCTGACTTTC; cdr3_aa: CASSPTSPTFSGANVLTF
v_call: TRBV15; clone_size: few; j_call: TRBJ2-3; d_call: -; cdr3_nt: TGTGCCACCAGCAGAGATCCGCCAGGGGCATCAGATACGCAGTATTTT; cdr3_aa: CATSRDPPGASDTQYF
v_call: TRBV12-3/TRBV12-4; clone_size: -; j_call: TRBJ2-7; d_call: -; cdr3_nt: TGTGCCAGCAGTCGCGGGACACCCTCCTACGAGCAGTACTTC; cdr3_aa: CASSRGTPSYEQYF
v_call: TRBV25-1; clone_size: few; j_call: TRBJ2-5; d_call: TRBD2; cdr3_nt: TGTGCCAGCAGTCCGCCCCGACTAGCGACCCAGTACTTC; cdr3_aa: CASSPPRLATQYF
v_call: TRBV15; clone_size: -; j_call: TRBJ2-5; d_call: TRBD2; cdr3_nt: TGTGCCACCAGCGGAGATCGTGCGGTAGCGCGGGGGAAAGAGAGCCAGTACTTC; cdr3_aa: CATSGDRAVARGKESQYF
v_call: TRBV3-1; clone_size: -; j_call: TRBJ1-2; d_call: TRBD1; cdr3_nt: TGTGCCAGCAGCCGAGCCGGGACAGGGGTGTGGTATGGCTACACCTTC; cdr3_aa: CASSRAGTGVWYGYTF
v_call: TRBV24-1; clone_size: few; j_call: TRBJ1-1; d_call: -; cdr3_nt: TGTGCCACCAGTGATTTGTCGAAGAACACTGAAGCTTTCTTT; cdr3_aa: CATSDLSKNTEAFF
v_call: TRBV5-4; clone_size: -; j_call: TRBJ2-5; d_call: TRBD2; cdr3_nt: TGTGCCCGCAGCTCCGGGCAGGGAGGGGTCCAAGAGACCCAGTACTTC; cdr3_aa: CARSSGQGGVQETQYF
v_call: TRBV7-2; clone_size: few; j_call: TRBJ2-1; d_call: -; cdr3_nt: TGTGCCAGCAGCCCTGTGATACTAACAACACACAATGAGCAGTTCTTC; cdr3_aa: CASSPVILTTHNEQFF
v_call: TRBV18; clone_size: few; j_call: TRBJ2-5; d_call: -; cdr3_nt: TGTGCCAGCTCACCGTGGGAGACCCAGTACTTC; cdr3_aa: CASSPWETQYF
v_call: TRBV2; clone_size: few; j_call: TRBJ2-3; d_call: TRBD2; cdr3_nt: TGTGCCAGCAGCGGATTCCGTCCGGGCAATAGCGGGGGATATGCGGATACGCAGTATTTT; cdr3_aa: CASSGFRPGNSGGYADTQYF
v_call: TRBV12-3/TRBV12-4; clone_size: -; j_call: TRBJ2-5; d_call: -; cdr3_nt: TGTGCCAGCACGGAGGGTTGGATGGAGACCCAGTACTTC; cdr3_aa: CASTEGWMETQYF
v_call: TRBV13; clone_size: many; j_call: TRBJ2-3; d_call: -; cdr3_nt: TGTGCCAGCAGCATGAGCGGAATTCCAGATACGCAGTATTTT; cdr3_aa: CASSMSGIPDTQYF
v_call: TRBV29-1; clone_size: -; j_call: TRBJ2-3; d_call: TRBD1; cdr3_nt: TGCAGCGTTGATGGGGACCGGGACAGCCACACAGATACGCAGTATTTT; cdr3_aa: CSVDGDRDSHTDTQYF
v_call: TRBV12-3/TRBV12-4; clone_size: -; j_call: TRBJ2-3; d_call: TRBD2; cdr3_nt: TGTGCCAGCAGTTTAAGGGTAGCGGGGGAGGGGGCAGATACGCAGTATTTT; cdr3_aa: CASSLRVAGEGADTQYF
v_call: TRBV24-1; clone_size: -; j_call: TRBJ2-7; d_call: TRBD2; cdr3_nt: TGTGCCACCAGTGACCCGACTAGCGGGAAATACGAGCAGTACTTC; cdr3_aa: CATSDPTSGKYEQYF
v_call: TRBV12-3/TRBV12-4; clone_size: few; j_call: TRBJ2-7; d_call: -; cdr3_nt: TGTGCCAGCAGCCCCGATGGGCAGGGGACCTTCAGCTACGAGCAGTACTTC; cdr3_aa: CASSPDGQGTFSYEQYF
v_call: TRBV12-3/TRBV12-4; clone_size: -; j_call: TRBJ1-5; d_call: -; cdr3_nt: TGTGCCAGCAGGCAGACCCTTGGCAATCAGCCCCAGCATTTT; cdr3_aa: CASRQTLGNQPQHF
v_call: TRBV7-2; clone_size: -; j_call: TRBJ1-2; d_call: -; cdr3_nt: TGTGCCAGCAGCTTAGCTTCGGACTATGGCTACACCTTC; cdr3_aa: CASSLASDYGYTF
v_call: TRBV15; clone_size: -; j_call: TRBJ1-5; d_call: -; cdr3_nt: TGTGCCACCAGCTCATCCCTTCGGCAGGGGAGCAATCAGCCCCAGCATTTT; cdr3_aa: CATSSSLRQGSNQPQHF
v_call: TRBV18; clone_size: many; j_call: TRBJ2-7; d_call: -; cdr3_nt: TGTGCCAGCTCACAGGATGGCTCCTACGAGCAGTACTTC; cdr3_aa: CASSQDGSYEQYF
v_call: TRBV12-3/TRBV12-4; clone_size: -; j_call: TRBJ2-7; d_call: TRBD2; cdr3_nt: TGTGCCAGCAGTCGTACATCACTAGCGTCCGAGCAGTACTTC; cdr3_aa: CASSRTSLASEQYF
v_call: TRBV5-5; clone_size: -; j_call: TRBJ2-2; d_call: -; cdr3_nt: TGTGCCAGCAGCTTGCTTCGCTTAACACCCGGGGAGCTGTTTTTT; cdr3_aa: CASSLLRLTPGELFF
v_call: TRBV7-9; clone_size: -; j_call: TRBJ2-2; d_call: TRBD1; cdr3_nt: TGTGCCAGCAGCTCGGACAGGCCGAACACCGGGGAGCTGTTTTTT; cdr3_aa: CASSSDRPNTGELFF
v_call: TRBV7-9; clone_size: -; j_call: TRBJ1-2; d_call: TRBD1; cdr3_nt: TGTGCCAGCAGCATGACAGGGGGCGGCTATGGCTACACCTTC; cdr3_aa: CASSMTGGGYGYTF
v_call: TRBV20-1; clone_size: few; j_call: TRBJ2-7; d_call: TRBD1; cdr3_nt: TGCAGTGCTAACCCGGGACAGGGGAAGCAGTACTTC; cdr3_aa: CSANPGQGKQYF
v_call: TRBV30; clone_size: -; j_call: TRBJ1-2; d_call: -; cdr3_nt: TGTGCCTGGATCCCCGGGACAACTAACTATGGCTACACCTTC; cdr3_aa: CAWIPGTTNYGYTF
v_call: TRBV24-1; clone_size: -; j_call: TRBJ1-2; d_call: TRBD1; cdr3_nt: TGTGCCACCAGTGATTCAGGACAGGGGGCTCGTGGCTACACCTTC; cdr3_aa: CATSDSGQGARGYTF
v_call: TRBV12-3/TRBV12-4; clone_size: -; j_call: TRBJ2-7; d_call: -; cdr3_nt: TGTCCCAGCGGAGTGGGGTCCCACGAGCAGTACTTC; cdr3_aa: CPSGVGSHEQYF